The 29 T cell receptor beta chains below come from one sample, sequenced in a study of blood T cells in healthy people across ages. The second PCR ran about 6 to 11 cycles with a sample-barcoded 5' primer and J-beta primers. TCRdb re-analysed the 5' RACE reads in MiXCR, keeping a single row per CDR3 protein. The profile shows around 900,000 distinct CDR3 sequences, 29% of them singletons. The sequencing sample was made of blood. These receptors all stem from a woman of 80 years or more in good health.

In its sample, this clonotype was seen many times. The chain has TRBV20-1 and TRBJ2-3; D might be TRBD2 (7 bases). V was cut by 7 bases and J by 5 bases, with 25 bases left in between. This CDR3 comprises 16 residues. Germline assignment: CDR1 DFQATT and CDR2 SNEGSKA (reference sequence). CDR3 in amino acids: CSVGGQIPRQVDTQYF. The CDR3 nucleotides read TGCAGTGTCGGGGGGCAGATACCCCGTCAGGTAGATACGCAGTATTTT.

The chain links TRBV6-2 or TRBV6-3 to TRBJ1-5; a weak D match, TRBD1 (5 bases). Deletions cut 6 bases from V and 6 bases from J, with 12 bases between. The germline V gene has CDR1 MNHEY and CDR2 SVGEGT. This CDR3 contains 13 residues. CDR3 bases: TGTGCCAGCAGCTCAGGGAGTGCTCAGCCCCAGCATTTT. Protein product: CASSSGSAQPQHF.

This clonotype has ten or more counts. The rearrangement uses TRBV5-1 and TRBJ2-3, with D maybe TRBD2 (7 bases). Germline assignment: CDR1 SGHRS and CDR2 YFSETQ. The CDR3 totals 14 residues. V dropped 4 bases and J dropped 4 bases, with 13 bases sitting between them. The CDR3 bases are TGCGCCAGCAGCGGAGGGGGGGCCCCAGATACGCAGTATTTT. Its protein product is CASSGGGAPDTQYF.

This clonotype was detected a few times. The J gene is TRBJ2-1, the V gene TRBV15, with 8 bases matching TRBD1. CDR1 is LNHNV and CDR2 is YYDKDF in the germline V gene (reference sequence). Trimming took 0 bases from V and 2 from J; bases not matched to a gene: 6. This CDR3 has 17 amino acids. The CDR3 bases are TGTGCCACCAGCAGAGACCGGCAGGGGGCCGCCTACAATGAGCAGTTCTTC. Its translation: CATSRDRQGAAYNEQFF.

Notes on this clonotype: A much larger clone sits a single nucleotide away, making a read error possible. The rearrangement uses TRBV3-1 and TRBJ2-7, with 8 nucleotides matching TRBD2. The DNA end is more similar to TRBJ2-5, so the J call may be wrong. The CDR3 is 14 amino acids. Germline CDR1 LGHDT, CDR2 YNNKEL (reference sequence). CDR3 in DNA: TGTGCCAGCAGCCGAGATTCTAGCGGGGAGACCCAGTACTTC. This encodes CASSRDSSGETQYF.

This clonotype was observed many times. The chain carries TRBV7-2 and TRBJ1-1; D is unresolved. V lost 5 bases and J lost 3, with 13 bases in between. Germline lookup yields CDR1 SGHTA and CDR2 FQGNSA. The CDR3 contains 14 residues. CDR3 protein: CASSLVQADTEAFF. For the CDR3, the DNA is TGTGCCAGCAGCCTAGTCCAGGCAGACACTGAAGCTTTCTTT.

About this clonotype itself: Since a much larger clone is just one base distant, this may be a read error. The chain combines TRBV20-1 with TRBJ1-2; weak D call: TRBD1 (6 bases). Germline CDR1 reads DFQATT; CDR2 reads SNEGSKA (reference sequence). CDR3 length equals 12 residues. V lost 6 bases and J 8 bases, leaving 16 bases between the germline ends. The CDR3 is CSAKTGSSGYTF. The CDR3 nucleotides are TGCAGTGCGAAGACAGGCTCATCGGGCTACACCTTC.

The chain combines TRBV20-1 with TRBJ2-5, with TRBD2 matching 9 bases. The germline V gene encodes CDR1 DFQATT and CDR2 SNEGSKA (reference sequence). CDR3 length equals 14 residues. V shed 3 bases and J 2 bases; nucleotides not matched to a gene: 4. The CDR3 DNA sequence: TGCAGTGCTAGGCTGACTAGCGGTCAAGAGACCCAGTACTTC. Translated: CSARLTSGQETQYF.

V is TRBV7-8 and J is TRBJ1-4; D remains ambiguous. Trimming removed 4 bases from V and 6 bases from J, with 9 bases in between. The CDR3 spans 13 residues. The germline V gene encodes CDR1 SGHVS and CDR2 FQNEAQ. CDR3 amino acids: CASSWTVDEKLFF. The CDR3 nucleotides are TGTGCCAGCAGCTGGACTGTGGATGAAAAACTGTTTTTT.

This clonotype was counted ten times or more. J is TRBJ2-7 and V is TRBV6-2 or TRBV6-3; a weak D match, TRBD1 (6 bases). Trimming removed 6 bases at V and 8 bases at J, with 11 bases between. Germline CDR1 and CDR2: MNHEY and SVGEGT. This CDR3 contains 11 residues. CDR3 coding DNA: TGTGCCAGCAGACAGGGATTTAAGCAGTACTTC. This codes for CASRQGFKQYF.

Regarding this clonotype: This may be a read error: a much more frequent sequence differs by one nucleotide. This chain joins TRBV11-2 and TRBJ2-1; D uncertain. The J call may be mistaken, given a closer DNA end match to TRBJ2-7. CDR3 length equals 15 residues. Germline-derived CDR1 and CDR2 are SGHAT and FQNNGV. CDR3 region: CASSVRRSSYNEQYF. The CDR3 bases are TGTGCCAGCAGCGTTAGAAGGAGCTCCTACAATGAGCAGTACTTC.

This chain uses TRBV20-1 with TRBJ1-1; 10 bases line up with TRBD1. Unmatched junction bases numbered 8, after V lost 0 bases and J lost 4 bases. This CDR3 comprises 16 residues. Per germline, CDR1 DFQATT and CDR2 SNEGSKA (reference sequence). The CDR3 DNA sequence: TGCAGTGCTAGAGAGCGGGTGGACAGGGGGTCCACTGAAGCTTTCTTT. As protein: CSARERVDRGSTEAFF.

This clonotype was recorded a few times. The chain couples TRBV5-6 to TRBJ1-2, with a tentative D call TRBD1 (6 bases). Germline lookup yields CDR1 SGHDT and CDR2 YYEEEE. This CDR3 comprises 15 residues. The germline V and J ends were trimmed by 3 bases and 4 bases, with 16 bases remaining between them. CDR3 coding DNA: TGTGCCAGCAGCTCGGAACAGGGCGCCTTCTATGGCTACACCTTC. This encodes CASSSEQGAFYGYTF. The full variable domain, completed using reference TRBV5-6 and TRBJ1-2, is DAGVTQSPTHLIKTRGQQVTLRCSPKSGHDTVSWYQQALGQGPQFIFQYYEEEERQRGNFPDRFSGHQFPNYSSELNVNALLLGDSALYLCASSSEQGAFYGYTFGSGTRLTVV.

This clonotype was picked up a small number of times. The J gene is TRBJ1-1, the V gene TRBV21-1; the table's D call TRBD1 went unverified against the DNA. TRBV21-1 is described as a pseudogene. The CDR3 is made up of 19 amino acids. The CDR3 DNA reads as TGTGCCAGCAGCAAAAGAATTCATAGTTTGAGGGGAATGAACACTGAAGCTTTCTTT. The encoded protein is CASSKRIHSLRGMNTEAFF.

The chain carries TRBV6-5 and TRBJ2-1; D gene ambiguous. The CDR3 spans 12 residues. The germline V gene encodes CDR1 MNHEY and CDR2 SVGAGI. With 3 bases removed from V and 9 bases from J, the gap between germline ends came to 9 bases. In DNA, the CDR3 is TGTGCCAGCAGTTATGTAGGCGGTGAGCAGTTCTTC. Translation gives CASSYVGGEQFF.

This clonotype was recorded many times. The chain carries TRBV28 and TRBJ2-7; D is undetermined. Trimming shortened V by 3 bases and J by 6 bases, and 6 bases separated the two germline ends. This CDR3 contains 11 residues. Germline CDR1 MDHEN, CDR2 SYDVKM. The CDR3 protein is CASSLPPEQYF. CDR3 in DNA: TGTGCCAGCAGTTTGCCTCCCGAGCAGTACTTC.

The rearrangement uses TRBV20-1 and TRBJ1-1, with a possible D match to TRBD1 (6 bases). Germline V gene lookup returns CDR1 DFQATT and CDR2 SNEGSKA (reference sequence). The ends were cut back, 0 bases at V and 7 bases at J, with 9 bases in the middle. There are 12 residues in the CDR3. This chain's CDR3 is CSARDTGFEAFF. CDR3 DNA sequence: TGCAGTGCTAGAGATACAGGGTTTGAAGCTTTCTTT.

At least ten counts were recorded for this clonotype. The CDR3 coding sequence is TGTGCCACCAGTCGGGTTGAGGGGGCCACCTACAATGAGCAGTTCTTC. This gives the protein CATSRVEGATYNEQFF. The rearrangement uses TRBV24-1 and TRBJ2-1; 7 nucleotides line up with TRBD1. Germline CDR1 reads KGHDR; CDR2 reads SFDVKD. The CDR3 totals 16 residues. V trimming: 6 bases; J trimming: 2 bases; junction bases outside the gene matches: 9.

On this clonotype: A read error may explain this, as a much larger clone is one base away. This chain connects TRBV20-1 to TRBJ2-5, with 7 positions matching TRBD2. The germline V gene encodes CDR1 DFQATT and CDR2 SNEGSKA (reference sequence). The CDR3 consists of 17 residues. The CDR3 here is CSTRVPSRAGFYETQYF. Written as DNA, the CDR3 is TGCAGTACTAGAGTTCCTAGTCGAGCGGGGTTTTATGAGACCCAGTACTTC.

The chain employs TRBV5-6 and TRBJ1-2; D uncertain. CDR1 is SGHDT, CDR2 YYEEEE, per germline. V lost 6 bases and J lost 4, with 10 bases in between. The CDR3 runs 12 residues. The CDR3, as DNA: TGTGCCAGCACTCTGGCCACCTATGGCTACACCTTC. Translation: CASTLATYGYTF. The full variable domain, in which reference TRBV5-6 and TRBJ1-2 provide the parts outside the CDR3, is DAGVTQSPTHLIKTRGQQVTLRCSPKSGHDTVSWYQQALGQGPQFIFQYYEEEERQRGNFPDRFSGHQFPNYSSELNVNALLLGDSALYLCASTLATYGYTFGSGTRLTVV.

J is TRBJ1-5 and V is TRBV5-6, with a weak D call TRBD1 (5 bases). The V gene lost 2 bases and the J gene lost 2 bases, with 8 bases spanning the gap. From germline, CDR1 is SGHDT and CDR2 YYEEEE. CDR3 length equals 14 residues. CDR3 bases: TGTGCCAGCAGCTTCAGGGAAGGCAATCAGCCCCAGCATTTT. As protein: CASSFREGNQPQHF.

This clonotype was recorded at least ten times. The CDR3 nucleotides read TGTGCCAGCAGCTTAGGACAGGGGAATCAAGAGACCCAGTACTTC. This encodes CASSLGQGNQETQYF. V is TRBV7-9 and J is TRBJ2-5; TRBD1 agrees at 8 bases. From germline, CDR1 is SEHNR and CDR2 FQNEAQ (reference sequence). J was trimmed by 2 bases and V by 1 base; bases with no gene match: 3. This CDR3 comprises 15 residues.

There are many counts of this clonotype. CDR3 protein: CASSLGTSPYEQYF. Written as DNA, the CDR3 is TGTGCCAGCAGCTTAGGGACTAGCCCCTACGAGCAGTACTTC. The chain recombines TRBV7-9 with TRBJ2-7, with TRBD2 identical over 8 bases. Unmatched junction bases numbered 1, after V lost 1 base and J lost 2 bases. Germline V lookup: CDR1 SEHNR, CDR2 FQNEAQ (reference sequence). CDR3 size: 14 residues.

This clonotype was picked up a small number of times. V gene TRBV11-1 combines with J gene TRBJ2-7; 8 bases align to TRBD1. Germline CDR1 is SGHAT and CDR2 is FQDESV (reference sequence). The V and J ends lost 3 bases and 4 bases, in that order; junction bases with no gene match: 2. CDR3 length: 13 amino acids. The CDR3: CASSFGTGYEQYF. For the CDR3, the DNA is TGTGCCAGCAGCTTCGGGACAGGTTACGAGCAGTACTTC. Based on the CDR3 plus reference TRBV11-1 and TRBJ2-7, the full variable domain is EAEVAQSPRYKITEKSQAVAFWCDPISGHATLYWYRQILGQGPELLVQFQDESVVDDSQLPKDRFSAERLKGVDSTLKIQPAELGDSAMYLCASSFGTGYEQYFGPGTRLTVT.

This clonotype was observed a few times. One end of the junction does not line up with germline, which may come from a read error. The chain employs TRBV7-8 and TRBJ1-3; D is possibly TRBD1 (6 bases). Germline V lookup: CDR1 SGHVS, CDR2 FQNEAQ. There are 16 residues in the CDR3. CDR3 sequence: CASSLGGTLSGNTIYF. The CDR3 nucleotides read TGCGCCAGCAGCTTAGGGGGAACCCTTTCTGGAAACACCATATATTTT.

This clonotype was seen just once. V usage is TRBV5-1 and J usage is TRBJ2-1; D might be TRBD2 (5 bases). The CDR3 consists of 13 residues. Trimming took 4 bases from V and 9 from J, leaving 14 bases between them. CDR1 and CDR2 from the germline V gene are SGHRS and YFSETQ. The CDR3 sequence: CASSELSAGEQFF. For the CDR3, the DNA is TGCGCCAGCAGCGAGCTTAGCGCGGGTGAGCAGTTCTTC. Drawing the rest from reference TRBV5-1 and TRBJ2-1, the complete variable domain is KAGVTQTPRYLIKTRGQQVTLSCSPISGHRSVSWYQQTPGQGLQFLFEYFSETQRNKGNFPGRFSGRQFSNSRSEMNVSTLELGDSALYLCASSELSAGEQFFGPGTRLTVL.

This clonotype has at least ten counts. This chain's CDR3 is CASSLGASSHTQYF. CDR3 coding DNA: TGTGCCAGCAGTTTAGGCGCTAGCAGCCATACGCAGTATTTT. The gene calls are TRBV12-3 or TRBV12-4 and TRBJ2-3; the D gene is possibly TRBD2 (5 bases). The V end was cut by 1 base, the J end by 7 bases, with 12 bases between. The CDR3 is 14 amino acids.

V and J are TRBV7-9 and TRBJ1-2, with TRBD1 identical over 8 bases. The junction had 9 bases not matched to a gene; V was cut back by 5 bases and J by 7 bases. The CDR3 contains 14 residues. Germline V gives CDR1 SEHNR, CDR2 FQNEAQ (reference sequence). The CDR3 bases are TGTGCCAGCAGCATAGACCCGGACAGGGCTGGCTACACCTTC. Its translation: CASSIDPDRAGYTF.

J is TRBJ1-1 and V is TRBV14, with D perhaps matching TRBD1 (5 bases). V was shortened by 3 bases and J by 4 bases, with 12 bases between the two germline ends. The CDR3 totals 14 residues. CDR1 is SGHDN, CDR2 FVKESK, per germline. The CDR3 nucleotides read TGTGCCAGCAGCCAGTTGGGGCCTCGCACTGAAGCTTTCTTT. It translates to CASSQLGPRTEAFF.